The next 20 T cell receptor beta chains were all read from a single sample in a study of T cells after yellow fever vaccination. TCRdb ran MiXCR on the 5' RACE reads and lists one entry per CDR3 protein. The sample consists of 450,000 to 650,000 distinct CDR3 sequences, just over 20% of them appearing once. Specimen: PBMCs, collected roughly 20 days after the first yellow fever vaccination. The receptor source for this set is a man younger than 30 who received the YFV17D yellow fever vaccine.

The chain joins TRBV4-1 to TRBJ1-4, with D unclear. Trimming shortened V by 1 base and J by 0 bases, and 12 bases separated the two germline ends. The germline V gene has CDR1 MGHRA and CDR2 YSYEKL. The CDR3 is made up of 17 amino acids. CDR3 in amino acids: CASSQVGTRATNEKLFF. CDR3 DNA sequence: TGCGCCAGCAGCCAAGTGGGAACCCGAGCAACTAATGAAAAACTGTTTTTT.

V usage is TRBV10-3 and J usage is TRBJ2-3, with D perhaps matching TRBD2 (6 bases). Germline assignment: CDR1 ENHRY and CDR2 SYGVKD. The CDR3 totals 13 residues. V gave up 3 bases and J gave up 6 bases, with 10 bases separating them. This chain's CDR3 is CAISDRGLDTQYF. CDR3 nucleotide sequence: TGTGCCATCAGTGATAGGGGACTCGATACGCAGTATTTT.

The CDR3 protein is CATSGTGVNQPQHF. The CDR3 coding sequence is TGTGCCACCAGCGGGACAGGGGTAAATCAGCCCCAGCATTTT. This sequence joins TRBV24-1 and TRBJ1-5; 10 nucleotides match TRBD1. There are 14 residues in the CDR3. Trimming at V came to 7 bases and at J to 4 bases, leaving 3 bases not matched to a gene. Per germline, CDR1 KGHDR and CDR2 SFDVKD.

This clonotype was detected a few times. The V and J genes are TRBV28 and TRBJ2-3, with D uncertain. Trimming left V 3 bases short and J 1 base short, with 11 bases between. This CDR3 spans 15 amino acids. Germline CDR1 and CDR2: MDHEN and SYDVKM. CDR3 nucleotides: TGTGCCAGCAGTTTCCCCGGGTTTGGCACAGATACGCAGTATTTT. Translating gives CASSFPGFGTDTQYF.

The rearrangement joins TRBV20-1 to TRBJ1-1, with unresolved D. The V end lost 0 bases, the J end lost 1 base, and 9 bases lay between the germline ends. Germline CDR1 is DFQATT and CDR2 is SNEGSKA (reference sequence). The CDR3 extends over 14 amino acids. CDR3 bases: TGCAGTGCTAGAGATCGAGCCGGGAACACTGAAGCTTTCTTT. Its protein is CSARDRAGNTEAFF.

This clonotype appeared a few times. The chain is built from TRBV10-3 and TRBJ1-4; D unclear. CDR1 is ENHRY, CDR2 SYGVKD, per germline. This CDR3 contains 12 residues. V gave up 8 bases and J gave up 0 bases, with 4 bases separating them. CDR3 residues: CAIGATNEKLFF. CDR3 nucleotides: TGTGCCATCGGAGCAACTAATGAAAAACTGTTTTTT.

This clonotype appeared a few times. The chain uses TRBV7-8 and TRBJ2-7; D uncertain. The germline V gene encodes CDR1 SGHVS and CDR2 FQNEAQ. The CDR3 loop spans 14 amino acids. The V and J ends lost 1 base and 0 bases respectively, with 7 bases between them. The CDR3 loop reads CASSLDISSYEQYV. The CDR3 region has the DNA TGTGCCAGCAGCTTAGATATAAGCTCCTACGAGCAGTACGTC.

This clonotype was detected only a few times. This chain joins TRBV27 and TRBJ1-5, with 7 bases that match TRBD1. After removal of 4 bases from V and 7 bases from J, the junction contained 13 bases not matched to a gene. This CDR3 has 16 residues. In germline, CDR1 is MNHEY, CDR2 SMNVEV (reference sequence). CDR3 loop: CASSSYPGGRGQPQHF. The CDR3 region has the DNA TGTGCCAGCAGTTCCTATCCAGGAGGCAGGGGGCAGCCCCAGCATTTT.

A few counts support this clonotype. In DNA, the CDR3 is TGTGCCAGCAGCCCTGTCCAGGAAAACTATGGCTACACCTTC. The encoded protein is CASSPVQENYGYTF. The rearrangement uses TRBV5-4 and TRBJ1-2; the D is unclear. The V gene lost 4 bases and the J gene lost 2 bases, with 12 bases spanning the gap. CDR1 is SGHNT, CDR2 YYREEE, per germline (reference sequence). This CDR3 has 14 amino acids.

This clonotype appeared once. A much larger clone is a single base away; this may be a read error. The chain combines TRBV6-1 with TRBJ2-7; D ambiguous. The CDR3 is made up of 13 amino acids. Germline CDR1 MNHNS, CDR2 SASEGT. V lost 7 bases to trimming and J lost 0 bases, with 10 bases between them. This chain's CDR3 is CASMDQASYEQYF. The CDR3 DNA reads as TGTGCCAGCATGGACCAGGCCTCCTACGAGCAGTACTTC.

This chain links TRBV27 with TRBJ1-1; 7 bases agree with TRBD1. Per the germline V gene, CDR1 is MNHEY and CDR2 is SMNVEV (reference sequence). Losses at the gene ends were 10 bases for V and 0 bases for J; bases not matched to a gene: 17. The CDR3 covers 17 residues. The CDR3 DNA is TGTGCCACCTATAGGACAGGCCGACTAATGGTGAACACTGAAGCTTTCTTT. Amino acid sequence: CATYRTGRLMVNTEAFF.

This clonotype was recorded a few times. The gene calls are TRBV29-1 and TRBJ2-3, with unresolved D. Trimming stripped 5 bases from V and 5 bases from J, with 17 bases between. CDR3 length: 14 amino acids. Germline V CDR1 and CDR2: SQVTM, ANQGSEA. CDR3 amino acids: CSVPGGLPRDTQYF. The CDR3 coding sequence is TGCAGCGTTCCGGGCGGCCTCCCCAGAGATACGCAGTATTTT.

This clonotype was detected only a few times. The chain recombines TRBV24-1 with TRBJ2-2; 7 nucleotides match TRBD2. The CDR3 totals 15 residues. The ends lost 0 bases at V and 6 bases at J; junction bases unmatched: 3. CDR1 and CDR2 from the germline V gene are KGHDR and SFDVKD. For the CDR3, the DNA is TGTGCCACCAGTGATTTGCCGCGGGGGTCCGGGGAGCTGTTTTTT. Translating it yields CATSDLPRGSGELFF.

Many counts were recorded for this clonotype. The chain carries TRBV29-1 and TRBJ2-2; D is unresolved. The CDR3 contains 11 residues. The germline CDR1 and CDR2 sequences are SQVTM and ANQGSEA. The V end was cut by 4 bases, the J end by 5 bases, with 5 bases between. In nucleotides, the CDR3 is TGCAGCGTTGTAGGGACCGGGGAGCTGTTTTTT. Protein sequence: CSVVGTGELFF.

The chain carries TRBV4-1 and TRBJ2-7; D is ambiguous. Between the trimmed V and J ends, which lost 1 base and 0 bases, there was a span of 4 bases. This CDR3 comprises 13 residues. Germline loops: CDR1 MGHRA, CDR2 YSYEKL. The DNA for the CDR3 is TGCGCCAGCAGCCAAGGCGACTCCTACGAGCAGTACGTC. This gives the protein CASSQGDSYEQYV.

This clonotype was seen a handful of times. This may stem from a read error, because a much larger clone lies one nucleotide away. This chain joins TRBV5-1 and TRBJ2-3; 10 nucleotides align to TRBD1. There are 15 residues in the CDR3. Germline assignment: CDR1 SGHRS and CDR2 YFSETQ. With V trimmed by 0 bases and J by 4 bases, 2 bases remained unmatched. The CDR3 DNA follows: TGCGCCAGCAGCTTGGAGGGACAGGGGCCAGATACGCAGTATTTT. Its translation is CASSLEGQGPDTQYF.

The gene calls are TRBV27 and TRBJ1-6; 7 nucleotides match TRBD1. CDR1 MNHEY and CDR2 SMNVEV come from the germline V gene (reference sequence). The CDR3 is made up of 15 amino acids. J was trimmed by 9 bases and V by 2 bases; bases with no gene match: 7. CDR3: CASSLGTTGTSPLHF. In nucleotides, the CDR3 is TGTGCCAGCAGTTTAGGAACGACAGGGACTTCACCCCTCCACTTT.

The chain employs TRBV24-1 and TRBJ2-1, with a tentative D call TRBD2 (6 bases). This CDR3 contains 14 residues. Per the germline V gene, CDR1 is KGHDR and CDR2 is SFDVKD. V lost 4 bases, J lost 8 bases, and 14 bases lay in between. The CDR3 sequence: CATSESGGYDEQFF. The CDR3 DNA is TGTGCCACCAGTGAGAGTGGGGGGTACGATGAGCAGTTCTTC.

This clonotype was seen more than once but under ten times. The rearrangement links TRBV30 to TRBJ1-6; 9 bases line up with TRBD1. V was pared by 1 base and J by 10 bases, with 5 bases of the junction left unmatched. CDR1 and CDR2 from the germline V gene are GTSNPN and SVGIG (reference sequence). The CDR3 has 14 residues. The CDR3 region is CAWSAGQGTSPLHF. The CDR3 DNA sequence: TGTGCCTGGAGTGCGGGACAGGGAACGTCACCCCTCCACTTT.

The V gene is TRBV4-1, the J gene TRBJ2-5, with 7 bases aligning to TRBD1. Germline V CDR1 and CDR2: MGHRA, YSYEKL. The CDR3 extends over 14 amino acids. V shed 2 bases, J shed 2 bases, and the junction held 2 bases outside the gene matches. The CDR3 sequence is CASSQKQGQETQYF. CDR3 DNA: TGCGCCAGCAGCCAAAAACAGGGGCAAGAGACCCAGTACTTC.